This T cell receptor beta chain emerged from a study of cytomegalovirus exposure and HLA in healthy donors. Study-level information: According to later analysis, the same platform produced the roughly 130 validation and about 700 first-cohort repertoires.

General study findings and limits: For most TCR sequences rarity was the rule, although some public TCRs occurred in many donors. Some TCR beta chains (164 of them) were listed as cytomegalovirus-associated. Specificity of three CMV-associated chains for CMV antigens was verified in vitro.

The V gene's germline CDR1 is SGHRS and CDR2 YFSETQ. CDR3 length equals 18 residues. The ends lost 5 bases at V and 4 bases at J; junction bases unmatched: 19. Using immunoSEQ multiplex PCR, the repertoire was profiled, and TCRdb retains in-frame clones only, with some absent. The data contain about 120,000 clones, more than 70% of them seen just once; the ten biggest clones take up around 1.9%. This clone has only one observation. Its antigen remains unidentified. The V call is TRBV5-1, the J call TRBJ2-3, with 7 positions matching TRBD1. Material: PBMCs. The sequence derives from a woman in her 30s in good health and CMV-seronegative. The CDR3 DNA reads as TGCGCCAGCAGTGAAGGTACCCTAGACAGGGTGGCCCCAGATACGCAGTATTTT. Its translation is CASSEGTLDRVAPDTQYF. The full variable domain, its missing parts supplied by reference TRBV5-1 and TRBJ2-3, is KAGVTQTPRYLIKTRGQQVTLSCSPISGHRSVSWYQQTPGQGLQFLFEYFSETQRNKGNFPGRFSGRQFSNSRSEMNVSTLELGDSALYLCASSEGTLDRVAPDTQYFGPGTRLTVL.